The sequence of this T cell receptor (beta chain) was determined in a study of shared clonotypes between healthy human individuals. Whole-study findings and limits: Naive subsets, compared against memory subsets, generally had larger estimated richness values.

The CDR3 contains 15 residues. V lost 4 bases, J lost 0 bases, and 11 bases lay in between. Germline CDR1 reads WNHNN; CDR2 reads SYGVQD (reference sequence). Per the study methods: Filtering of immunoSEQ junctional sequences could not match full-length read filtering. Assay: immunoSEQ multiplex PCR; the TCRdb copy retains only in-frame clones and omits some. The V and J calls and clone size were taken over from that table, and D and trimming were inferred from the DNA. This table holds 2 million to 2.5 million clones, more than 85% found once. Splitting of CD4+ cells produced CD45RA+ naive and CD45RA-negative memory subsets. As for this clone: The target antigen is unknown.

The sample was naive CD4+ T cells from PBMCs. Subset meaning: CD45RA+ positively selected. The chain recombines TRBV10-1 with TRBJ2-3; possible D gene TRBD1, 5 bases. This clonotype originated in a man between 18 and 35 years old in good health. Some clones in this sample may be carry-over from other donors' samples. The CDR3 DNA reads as TGCGCCAGCAGTGTCGACAGTCCTAGCACAGATACGCAGTATTTT. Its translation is CASSVDSPSTDTQYF.